These 6 T cell receptor beta chains were all obtained from the same sample, sequenced in a study of blood T cell repertoires in COVID-19. Generated by immunoSEQ multiplex PCR, the TCRdb table keeps only in-frame clones and is missing some. The sample shows 90,000 to 100,000 clones, around 85% of them seen only once. Specimen: peripheral blood. These receptors all come from a human donor in a cohort sampled during active COVID-19.

The CDR3, as DNA: TGTGCCAGCAGCTTCCCCCGGGTCCGGACAGGTCTACACAATGAGCAGTTCTTC. It codes for CASSFPRVRTGLHNEQFF. V usage is TRBV7-9 and J usage is TRBJ2-1, with 7 nucleotides matching TRBD1. V was pared by 3 bases and J by 5 bases, with 16 bases of the junction left unmatched. Germline-derived CDR1 and CDR2 are SEHNR and FQNEAQ (reference sequence). This CDR3 has 18 amino acids.

The chain is built from TRBV5-6 and TRBJ2-5, with D perhaps TRBD1 (6 bases). The CDR3 runs 16 residues. V was trimmed by 4 bases and J by 5 bases, leaving 21 bases between them. Germline V gene sequence: CDR1 SGHDT, CDR2 YYEEEE. CDR3 protein: CASSPDFGPQGETQYF. The CDR3 DNA is TGTGCCAGCAGCCCTGACTTCGGTCCCCAGGGGGAGACCCAGTACTTC.

J is TRBJ2-1 and V is TRBV7-3; possibly TRBD2 for D (6 bases). CDR1 is SGHTA, CDR2 FQGTGA, per germline. V lost 4 bases and J lost 7, with 17 bases in between. The CDR3 runs 15 residues. For the CDR3, the DNA is TGTGCCAGCAGCTACCCGGGACTCCTCTTAAATGAGCAGTTCTTC. Protein: CASSYPGLLLNEQFF.

This clone was counted a few times. The rearrangement joins TRBV4-3 to TRBJ1-3, with TRBD1 identical over 7 bases. Germline loops: CDR1 LGHNA, CDR2 YSLEER. The CDR3 contains 17 residues. V lost 1 base, J lost 1 base, and 7 bases stayed unmatched. The CDR3 DNA sequence: TGCGCCAGCAGCCAAGGGGCAGGGGGTGGATCTGGAAACACCATATATTTT. Translated, it gives CASSQGAGGGSGNTIYF.

This chain uses TRBV29-1 with TRBJ2-7, with no clear D. The CDR3 spans 14 residues. The germline V gene encodes CDR1 SQVTM and CDR2 ANQGSEA. V lost 0 bases to trimming and J lost 5 bases, with 14 bases between them. Here the CDR3 DNA reads TGCAGCGTTGAAGACGGAGACTCTTTGCACGAGCAGTACTTC. Its protein is CSVEDGDSLHEQYF.

The chain combines TRBV12-3 or TRBV12-4 with TRBJ1-5; D is undetermined. V shed 2 bases and J shed 3 bases, with 2 bases lying between them. The CDR3 totals 12 residues. CDR3 DNA sequence: TGTGCCAGCAGTTTATACAATCAGCCCCAGCATTTT. Translation: CASSLYNQPQHF.